The 16 T cell receptor beta chains reported below all come from one sample, sequenced in a study of cytomegalovirus exposure and HLA in healthy donors (dated by TCRdb to 2016 to 2017). Receptor amplification or capture employed the immunoSEQ multiplex PCR assay. For the multiplex PCR, a mixture combining 60 forward primers for TCR Vbeta segments and 13 reverse primers for TCR Jbeta segments was used. The table was pulled from immuneACCESS by TCRdb, which kept in-frame rearrangements only. Such tables lose some clones; where checked, under half of the loss comes from unresolved V genes, and the rest has no known cause. Across this sample there are around 130,000 clones, with approximately 82% seen only once. The leading ten clones occupy about 2.5% of the sample. Material: PBMCs. The source of these receptors is a boy between 2 and 15 years old in good health and CMV-seronegative.

The rearrangement uses TRBV27 and TRBJ1-2, with D unresolved. This CDR3 contains 13 residues. From germline, CDR1 is MNHEY and CDR2 SMNVEV (reference sequence). V was pared by 2 bases and J by 4 bases, with 8 bases between. This CDR3 reads CASSLRESYGYTF. The DNA of the CDR3 is TGTGCCAGCAGTTTACGGGAGTCCTATGGCTACACCTTC.

This clone was detected a few times. The CDR3 nucleotides read TGTGCCAGCTCACCTAGCGGGAGGGCCGCTGAGCAGTTCTTC. This encodes CASSPSGRAAEQFF. The chain carries TRBV18 and TRBJ2-1, with TRBD2 identical over 11 bases. The junction had 4 bases not matched to a gene; V was cut back by 3 bases and J by 9 bases. Germline V CDR1 and CDR2: KGHSH, LQKENI. CDR3 length: 14 residues. Based on the CDR3 plus reference TRBV18 and TRBJ2-1, the full variable domain is NAGVMQNPRHLVRRRGQEARLRCSPMKGHSHVYWYRQLPEEGLKFMVYLQKENIIDESGMPKERFSAEFPKEGPSILRIQQVVRGDSAAYFCASSPSGRAAEQFFGPGTRLTVL.

Only a few counts were recorded for this clone. This chain's CDR3 is CATSRGTGGANIQYF. CDR3 nucleotide sequence: TGTGCCACCAGCAGAGGGACAGGGGGCGCAAACATTCAGTACTTC. This rearrangement joins TRBV15 to TRBJ2-4; TRBD1 matches 11 bases. This CDR3 is built from 15 residues. In germline, CDR1 is LNHNV, CDR2 YYDKDF (reference sequence). The V segment lost 1 base and the J segment 6 bases; nucleotides outside the gene matches: 2.

The J gene is TRBJ2-1, the V gene TRBV7-3, with 12 bases fitting TRBD1. Germline lookup yields CDR1 SGHTA and CDR2 FQGTGA. Trimming took 4 bases from V and 6 from J; bases not matched to a gene: 13. This CDR3 is built from 18 residues. This chain's CDR3 is CASSSHPRGQGARNEQFF. The CDR3 region has the DNA TGTGCCAGCAGCTCACACCCCCGGGGACAGGGGGCGCGCAATGAGCAGTTCTTC.

The chain has TRBV6-6 and TRBJ1-1; tentatively, D is TRBD1 (5 bases). Germline V CDR1 and CDR2: MNHNY, SVGAGI (reference sequence). V was shortened by 6 bases and J by 0 bases, with 14 bases between the two germline ends. There are 15 residues in the CDR3. DNA of the CDR3: TGTGCCAGCAGGCCTAAGGGGAGGATGAACACTGAAGCTTTCTTT. Its translation is CASRPKGRMNTEAFF.

CDR3 sequence (DNA): TGTGCCAGGAACCGATTTGGGGGCCCCGCTAACTATGGCTACACCTTC. Translating gives CARNRFGGPANYGYTF. J is TRBJ1-2 and V is TRBV19; tentatively, D is TRBD1 (6 bases). This CDR3 has 16 residues. V was trimmed by 9 bases and J by 0 bases, leaving 20 bases between them. CDR1 and CDR2 from the germline V gene are LNHDA and SQIVND (reference sequence). The variable domain in full, with the rest retrieved from reference TRBV19 and TRBJ1-2, is DGGITQSPKYLFRKEGQNVTLSCEQNLNHDAMYWYRQDPGQGLRLIYYSQIVNDFQKGDIAEGYSVSREKKESFPLTVTSAQKNPTAFYLCARNRFGGPANYGYTFGSGTRLTVV.

The rearrangement uses TRBV5-1 and TRBJ1-3; no firm D call. The CDR3 has 14 amino acids. CDR1 is SGHRS, CDR2 YFSETQ, per germline. V was pared by 4 bases and J by 1 base, with 9 bases between. Here the CDR3 reads CASSSVVSGNTIYF. CDR3 nucleotides: TGCGCCAGCAGCAGCGTGGTGTCTGGAAACACCATATATTTT.

The chain has TRBV7-3 and TRBJ2-1; 9 positions agree with TRBD2. The germline V gene encodes CDR1 SGHTA and CDR2 FQGTGA. This CDR3 has 15 residues. V lost 3 bases to trimming and J lost 6 bases; unmatched junction nucleotides: 6. The CDR3 sequence: CASSFELAGGNEQFF. In DNA, the CDR3 is TGTGCCAGCAGCTTCGAACTAGCGGGTGGCAATGAGCAGTTCTTC.

The CDR3 DNA sequence: TGTGCCAGCAGTGAACAAAGCGGGGGGATCTACAATGAGCAGTTCTTC. Protein: CASSEQSGGIYNEQFF. The chain couples TRBV6-1 to TRBJ2-1, with TRBD2 matching 9 bases. Looked up from germline, CDR1 is MNHNS and CDR2 is SASEGT. J lost 3 bases, V lost 2 bases, and 5 bases had no gene match. The CDR3 contains 16 residues.

The V and J genes are TRBV27 and TRBJ2-7; tentatively, D is TRBD2 (5 bases). This CDR3 comprises 14 residues. Trimming left V 4 bases short and J 6 bases short, with 16 bases between. Germline-derived CDR1 and CDR2 are MNHEY and SMNVEV (reference sequence). CDR3 sequence: CASSSGSVTSEQYF. The CDR3 DNA is TGTGCCAGCAGTTCGGGAAGCGTAACCAGCGAGCAGTACTTC.

This chain uses TRBV5-1 with TRBJ2-1, with 12 positions matching TRBD2. The CDR3 length is 16 residues. V lost 4 bases to trimming and J lost 5 bases; unmatched junction nucleotides: 7. From germline, CDR1 is SGHRS and CDR2 YFSETQ. For the CDR3, the DNA is TGCGCCAGCAGCCCTTGGACTAGCGGGACCGACAATGAGCAGTTCTTC. This encodes CASSPWTSGTDNEQFF.

The V call is TRBV9, the J call TRBJ1-2; 8 nucleotides match TRBD1. The CDR3 sequence is 15 residues long. V shed 0 bases and J 4 bases; nucleotides not matched to a gene: 5. CDR1 and CDR2 (germline): SGDLS, YYNGEE. The CDR3 sequence is CASSVGTGNLYGYTF. CDR3 coding DNA: TGTGCCAGCAGCGTAGGGACAGGGAACCTCTATGGCTACACCTTC.

In its sample, this clone was seen once. This chain joins TRBV9 and TRBJ2-5, with 7 bases lining up with TRBD2. V was clipped by 3 bases and J by 2 bases; unmatched bases: 7. CDR1 SGDLS and CDR2 YYNGEE come from the germline V gene. This CDR3 contains 15 residues. The CDR3 DNA sequence: TGTGCCAGCAGCGCGAGCCGGACTAGTCAAGAGACCCAGTACTTC. This codes for CASSASRTSQETQYF. Full variable domain (rest looked up from reference TRBV9 and TRBJ2-5): DSGVTQTPKHLITATGQRVTLRCSPRSGDLSVYWYQQSLDQGLQFLIQYYNGEERAKGNILERFSAQQFPDLHSELNLSSLELGDSALYFCASSASRTSQETQYFGPGTRLLVL.

This clone was seen a single time. The chain links TRBV4-1 to TRBJ2-5; 8 bases are a match to TRBD1. V was clipped by 6 bases and J by 5 bases; unmatched bases: 5. CDR3 size: 13 residues. In germline, CDR1 is MGHRA, CDR2 YSYEKL. The CDR3: CASRPTGVETQYF. CDR3 nucleotide sequence: TGCGCCAGCAGACCGACAGGGGTGGAGACCCAGTACTTC.

V and J are TRBV19 and TRBJ2-1; 10 bases line up with TRBD2. Germline V CDR1 and CDR2: LNHDA, SQIVND (reference sequence). The CDR3 is made up of 15 amino acids. V was pared by 8 bases and J by 8 bases, with 12 bases of the junction left unmatched. DNA for the CDR3: TGTGCCAGTGGAATCGGGACTAGCGCCGTGGATGAGCAGTTCTTC. Translating gives CASGIGTSAVDEQFF.

The V gene is TRBV30, the J gene TRBJ1-5; 8 bases align to TRBD1. The CDR3 covers 16 residues. Germline V gene data show CDR1 as GTSNPN and CDR2 as SVGIG (reference sequence). V gave up 0 bases and J gave up 3 bases; unmatched junction bases: 7. The CDR3 DNA follows: TGTGCCTGGAGTGTACCTACAGGGGGATCCAATCAGCCCCAGCATTTT. Translating it yields CAWSVPTGGSNQPQHF.